The 8 T cell receptor beta chains below all came from one sample that was sequenced in a study of T cell responses to AZD1222 COVID-19 vaccine. Clones were read by immunoSEQ multiplex PCR, and TCRdb kept only the in-frame ones, dropping some. Here the sample spans fewer than 90,000 clones, around 83% being singletons. This specimen was peripheral blood, taken 28 days after the second AZD1222 dose. Receptors were obtained from an adult who received the AZD1222 COVID-19 vaccine.

V is TRBV11-3 and J is TRBJ1-1; D unresolved. This CDR3 spans 13 amino acids. V shed 5 bases and J shed 0 bases, with 7 bases lying between them. CDR1 is SGHNT, CDR2 YENEEA, per germline. Written as DNA, the CDR3 is TGTGCCAGCAGCCGAACCATGAACACTGAAGCTTTCTTT. Amino acid sequence: CASSRTMNTEAFF.

This clone was found once. The chain is built from TRBV5-1 and TRBJ1-1; TRBD1 agrees at 9 bases. The CDR3 totals 15 residues. The J segment lost 1 base and the V segment lost 4 bases, leaving 5 bases of the junction unmatched. Germline-derived CDR1 and CDR2 are SGHRS and YFSETQ. The CDR3 nucleotides are TGCGCCAGCAGCCCCGGGACAGGGACGAACACTGAAGCTTTCTTT. Protein sequence: CASSPGTGTNTEAFF.

This clone was picked up one time. This rearrangement joins TRBV27 to TRBJ2-7; D is unresolved. CDR3 length equals 14 residues. The germline gives CDR1 MNHEY, CDR2 SMNVEV (reference sequence). The ends were cut back, 2 bases at V and 6 bases at J, with 14 bases in the middle. The CDR3 nucleotides read TGTGCCAGCAGTTTAGTGGAGACCCCCCGCGAGCAGTACTTC. It specifies CASSLVETPREQYF.

The chain carries TRBV19 and TRBJ1-1; 7 bases agree with TRBD1. CDR1 and CDR2 from the germline V gene are LNHDA and SQIVND (reference sequence). The ends lost 2 bases at V and 11 bases at J; junction bases unmatched: 5. The CDR3 extends over 12 amino acids. Here the CDR3 reads CASSILSGGAFF. DNA of the CDR3: TGTGCCAGTAGTATATTGTCAGGGGGGGCTTTCTTT.

The rearrangement uses TRBV27 and TRBJ2-1, with D hard to call. V lost 6 bases to trimming and J lost 5 bases, with 14 bases between them. CDR3 length equals 14 residues. In germline, CDR1 is MNHEY, CDR2 SMNVEV (reference sequence). The CDR3 loop is CASSSIRRNNEQFF. The CDR3 DNA follows: TGTGCCAGCAGCTCTATAAGACGGAACAATGAGCAGTTCTTC.

The rearrangement joins TRBV7-3 to TRBJ1-5; D is unclear. CDR3 length equals 12 residues. Trimming cost V 5 bases and J 5 bases, with 7 bases left between them. Germline assignment: CDR1 SGHTA and CDR2 FQGTGA. Here the CDR3 DNA reads TGTGCCAGCAGCCGGACCGATCAGCCCCAGCATTTT. Protein: CASSRTDQPQHF.

The chain carries TRBV9 and TRBJ1-3; 7 nucleotides agree with TRBD1. This CDR3 spans 15 amino acids. V trimming: 2 bases; J trimming: 0 bases; junction bases outside the gene matches: 2. CDR1 is SGDLS and CDR2 is YYNGEE in the germline V gene. The CDR3 DNA sequence: TGTGCCAGCAGCGTTGGGACAGCCTCTGGAAACACCATATATTTT. This translates into CASSVGTASGNTIYF.

This chain uses TRBV4-2 with TRBJ1-1; no definite D call. This CDR3 contains 13 residues. From germline, CDR1 is LGHNA and CDR2 YNFKEQ. The V and J ends lost 4 bases and 1 base respectively, with 7 bases between them. CDR3 loop: CASSRDQNTEAFF. CDR3 in DNA: TGTGCCAGCAGCCGCGACCAGAACACTGAAGCTTTCTTT.